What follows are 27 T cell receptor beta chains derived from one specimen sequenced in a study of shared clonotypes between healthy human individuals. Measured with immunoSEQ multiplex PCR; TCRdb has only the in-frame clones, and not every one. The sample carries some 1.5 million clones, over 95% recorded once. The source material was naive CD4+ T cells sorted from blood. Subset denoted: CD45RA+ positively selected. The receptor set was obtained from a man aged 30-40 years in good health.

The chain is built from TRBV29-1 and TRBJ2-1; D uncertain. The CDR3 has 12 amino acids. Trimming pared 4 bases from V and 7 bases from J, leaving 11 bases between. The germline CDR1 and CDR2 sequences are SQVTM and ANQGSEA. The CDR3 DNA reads TGCAGCGTTGGGACCCACCCGAATGAGCAGTTCTTC. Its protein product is CSVGTHPNEQFF.

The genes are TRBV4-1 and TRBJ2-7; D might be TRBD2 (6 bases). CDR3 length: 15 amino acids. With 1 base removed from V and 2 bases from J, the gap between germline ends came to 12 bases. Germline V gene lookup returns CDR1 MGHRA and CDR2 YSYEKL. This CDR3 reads CASSQGRGLTYEQYF. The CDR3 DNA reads TGCGCCAGCAGCCAAGGGAGGGGACTGACCTACGAGCAGTACTTC.

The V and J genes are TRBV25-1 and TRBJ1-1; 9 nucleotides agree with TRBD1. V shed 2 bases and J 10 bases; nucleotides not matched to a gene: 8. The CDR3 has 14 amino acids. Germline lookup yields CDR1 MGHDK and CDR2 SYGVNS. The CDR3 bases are TGTGCCAGCAGTGAACCGGGACAGGGAAAACGAGCTTTCTTT. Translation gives CASSEPGQGKRAFF.

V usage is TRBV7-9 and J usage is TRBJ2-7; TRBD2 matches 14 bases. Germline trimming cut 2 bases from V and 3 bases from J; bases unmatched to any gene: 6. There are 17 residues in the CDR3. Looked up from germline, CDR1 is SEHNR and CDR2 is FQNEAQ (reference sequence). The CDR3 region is CASSLWPGTSGSYEQYF. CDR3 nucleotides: TGTGCCAGCAGCTTATGGCCCGGGACTAGCGGGAGCTACGAGCAGTACTTC.

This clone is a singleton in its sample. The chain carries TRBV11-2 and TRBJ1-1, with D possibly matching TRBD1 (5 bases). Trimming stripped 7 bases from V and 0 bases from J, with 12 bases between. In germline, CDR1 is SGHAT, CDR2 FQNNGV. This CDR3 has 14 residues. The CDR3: CASISTDLNTEAFF. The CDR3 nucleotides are TGTGCCAGCATTTCGACAGACCTGAACACTGAAGCTTTCTTT.

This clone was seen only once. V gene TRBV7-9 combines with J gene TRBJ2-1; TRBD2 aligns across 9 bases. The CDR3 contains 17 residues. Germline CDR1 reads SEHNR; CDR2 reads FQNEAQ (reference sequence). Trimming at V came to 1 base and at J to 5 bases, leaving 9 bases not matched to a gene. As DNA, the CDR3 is TGTGCCAGCAGCTTAGGTGGGCTAGCGGGAAGCAACAATGAGCAGTTCTTC. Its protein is CASSLGGLAGSNNEQFF.

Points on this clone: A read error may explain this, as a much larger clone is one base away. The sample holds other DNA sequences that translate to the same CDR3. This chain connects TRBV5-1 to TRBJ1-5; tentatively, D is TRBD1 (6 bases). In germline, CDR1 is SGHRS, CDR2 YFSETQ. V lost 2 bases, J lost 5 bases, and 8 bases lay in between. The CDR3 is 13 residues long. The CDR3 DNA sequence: TGCGCCAGCAGCTTTGAGGGGGATCAGCCCCAGCATTTT. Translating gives CASSFEGDQPQHF.

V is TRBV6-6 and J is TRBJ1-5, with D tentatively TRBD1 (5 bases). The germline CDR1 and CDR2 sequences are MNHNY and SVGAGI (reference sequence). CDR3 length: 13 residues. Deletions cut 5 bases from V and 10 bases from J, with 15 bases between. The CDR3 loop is CASSPGRQTPQHF. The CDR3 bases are TGTGCCAGCAGTCCAGGAAGACAGACACCCCAGCATTTT.

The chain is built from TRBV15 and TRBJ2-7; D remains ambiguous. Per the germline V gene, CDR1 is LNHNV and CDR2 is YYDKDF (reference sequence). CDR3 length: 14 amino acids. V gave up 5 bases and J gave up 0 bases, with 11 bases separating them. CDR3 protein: CATSLDLSSYEQYF. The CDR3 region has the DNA TGTGCCACCAGCCTCGACCTGAGCTCCTACGAGCAGTACTTC.

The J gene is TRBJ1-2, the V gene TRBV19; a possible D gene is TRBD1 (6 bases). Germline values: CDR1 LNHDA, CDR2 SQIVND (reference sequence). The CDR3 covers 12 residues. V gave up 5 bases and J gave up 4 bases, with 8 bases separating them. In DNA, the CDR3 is TGTGCCAGTAGTCGGACAGTCTATGGCTACACCTTC. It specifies CASSRTVYGYTF.

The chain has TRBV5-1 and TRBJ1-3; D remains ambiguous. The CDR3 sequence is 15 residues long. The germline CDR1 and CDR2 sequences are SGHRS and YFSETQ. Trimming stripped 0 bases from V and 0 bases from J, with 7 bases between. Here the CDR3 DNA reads TGCGCCAGCAGCTTGGACCCAAACTCTGGAAACACCATATATTTT. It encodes CASSLDPNSGNTIYF.

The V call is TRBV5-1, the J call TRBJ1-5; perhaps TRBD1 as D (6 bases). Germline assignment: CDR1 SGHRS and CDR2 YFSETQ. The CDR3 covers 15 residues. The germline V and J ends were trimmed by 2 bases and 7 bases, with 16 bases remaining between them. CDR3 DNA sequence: TGCGCCAGCAGCTTAAACAGGGAAGTAGGACAGCCCCAGCATTTT. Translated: CASSLNREVGQPQHF.

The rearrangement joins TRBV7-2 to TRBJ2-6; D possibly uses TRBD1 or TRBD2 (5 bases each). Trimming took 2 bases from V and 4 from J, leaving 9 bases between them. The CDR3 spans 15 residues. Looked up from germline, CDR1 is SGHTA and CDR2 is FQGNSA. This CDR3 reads CASSLKGTGANVLTF. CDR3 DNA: TGTGCCAGCAGCTTAAAAGGGACCGGGGCCAACGTCCTGACTTTC.

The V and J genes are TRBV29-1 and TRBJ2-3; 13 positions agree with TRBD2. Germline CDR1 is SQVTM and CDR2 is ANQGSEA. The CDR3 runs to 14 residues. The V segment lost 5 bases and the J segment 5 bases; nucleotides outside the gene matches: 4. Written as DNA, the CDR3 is TGCAGCGTTAACCGACTAGCGGGAGGAGATACGCAGTATTTT. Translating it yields CSVNRLAGGDTQYF.

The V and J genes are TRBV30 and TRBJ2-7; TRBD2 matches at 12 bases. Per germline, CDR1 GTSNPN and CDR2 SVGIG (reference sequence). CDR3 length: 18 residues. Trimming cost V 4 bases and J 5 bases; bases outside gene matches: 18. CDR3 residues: CAWKDGLAGRGLRNEQYF. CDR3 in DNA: TGTGCCTGGAAGGACGGACTAGCGGGAAGGGGGCTGCGGAACGAGCAGTACTTC.

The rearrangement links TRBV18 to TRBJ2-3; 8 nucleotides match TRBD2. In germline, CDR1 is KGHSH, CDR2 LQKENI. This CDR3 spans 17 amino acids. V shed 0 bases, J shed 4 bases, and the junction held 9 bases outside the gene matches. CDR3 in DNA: TGTGCCAGCTCACCACCTGGGACTAGGAGGACACCAGATACGCAGTATTTT. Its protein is CASSPPGTRRTPDTQYF.

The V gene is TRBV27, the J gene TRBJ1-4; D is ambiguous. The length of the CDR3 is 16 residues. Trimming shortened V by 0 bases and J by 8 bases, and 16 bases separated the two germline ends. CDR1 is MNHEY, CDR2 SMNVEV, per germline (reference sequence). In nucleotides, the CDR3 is TGTGCCAGCAGTTTATCTAACCCACTTGGATCCGAAAAACTGTTTTTT. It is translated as CASSLSNPLGSEKLFF.

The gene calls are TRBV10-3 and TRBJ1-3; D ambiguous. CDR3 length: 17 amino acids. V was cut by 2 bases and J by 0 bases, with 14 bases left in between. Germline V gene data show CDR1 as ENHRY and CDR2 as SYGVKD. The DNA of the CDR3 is TGTGCCATCAGTGAGCTCTCGACCGTCATCTCTGGAAACACCATATATTTT. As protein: CAISELSTVISGNTIYF.

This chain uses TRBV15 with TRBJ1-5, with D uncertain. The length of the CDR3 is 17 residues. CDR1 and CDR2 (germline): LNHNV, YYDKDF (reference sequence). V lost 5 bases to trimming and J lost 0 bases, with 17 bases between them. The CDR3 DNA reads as TGTGCCACCAGCTTAGGCCCGGTCAGAAATAGCAATCAGCCCCAGCATTTT. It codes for CATSLGPVRNSNQPQHF.

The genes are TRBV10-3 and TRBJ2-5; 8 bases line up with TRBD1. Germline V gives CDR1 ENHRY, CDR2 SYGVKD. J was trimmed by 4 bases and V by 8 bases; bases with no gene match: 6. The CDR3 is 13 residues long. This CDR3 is CAIGGQDTETQYF. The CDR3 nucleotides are TGTGCCATCGGGGGACAGGACACAGAGACCCAGTACTTC.

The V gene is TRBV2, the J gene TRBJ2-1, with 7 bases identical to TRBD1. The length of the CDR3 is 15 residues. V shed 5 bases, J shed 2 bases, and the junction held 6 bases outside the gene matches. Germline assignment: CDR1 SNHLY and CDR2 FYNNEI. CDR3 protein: CASSSPGGAYNEQFF. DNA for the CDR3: TGTGCCAGCAGTTCCCCAGGGGGTGCCTACAATGAGCAGTTCTTC.

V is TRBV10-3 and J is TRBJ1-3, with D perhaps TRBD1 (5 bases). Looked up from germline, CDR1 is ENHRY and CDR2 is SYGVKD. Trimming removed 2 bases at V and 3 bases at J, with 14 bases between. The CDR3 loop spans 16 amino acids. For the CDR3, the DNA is TGTGCCATCAGTGAGGCTCCGGGACTAGGTGGAAACACCATATATTTT. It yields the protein CAISEAPGLGGNTIYF.

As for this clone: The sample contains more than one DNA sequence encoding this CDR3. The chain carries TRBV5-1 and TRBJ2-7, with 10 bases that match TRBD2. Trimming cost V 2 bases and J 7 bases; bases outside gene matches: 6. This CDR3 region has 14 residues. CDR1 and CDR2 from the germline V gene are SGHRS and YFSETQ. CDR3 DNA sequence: TGCGCCAGCAGCTTAGCGGGAGGGCCAGGTGAGCAGTACTTC. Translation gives CASSLAGGPGEQYF.

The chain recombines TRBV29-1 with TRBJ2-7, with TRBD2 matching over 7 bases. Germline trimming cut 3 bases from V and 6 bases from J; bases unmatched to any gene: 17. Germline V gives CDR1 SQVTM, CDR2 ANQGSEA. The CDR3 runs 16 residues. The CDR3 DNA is TGCAGCGTTGAGATGGGGGAGGGACGAGCAGCGGGCGAGCAGTACTTC. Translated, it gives CSVEMGEGRAAGEQYF.

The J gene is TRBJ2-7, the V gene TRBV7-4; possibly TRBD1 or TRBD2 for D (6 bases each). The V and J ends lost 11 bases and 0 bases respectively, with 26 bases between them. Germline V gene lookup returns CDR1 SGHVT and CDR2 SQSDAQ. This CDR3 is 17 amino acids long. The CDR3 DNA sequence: TGTGCCGACGAATACGAAACGCGGGAAGGGGGCTCCTACGAGCAGTACTTC. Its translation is CADEYETREGGSYEQYF.

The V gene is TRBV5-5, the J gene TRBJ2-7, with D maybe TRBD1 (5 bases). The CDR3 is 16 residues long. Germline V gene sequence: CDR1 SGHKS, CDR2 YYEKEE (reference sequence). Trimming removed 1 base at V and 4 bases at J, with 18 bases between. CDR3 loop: CASSLQGGSVLYEQYF. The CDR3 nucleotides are TGTGCCAGCAGCTTGCAGGGCGGTTCGGTACTATACGAGCAGTACTTC.

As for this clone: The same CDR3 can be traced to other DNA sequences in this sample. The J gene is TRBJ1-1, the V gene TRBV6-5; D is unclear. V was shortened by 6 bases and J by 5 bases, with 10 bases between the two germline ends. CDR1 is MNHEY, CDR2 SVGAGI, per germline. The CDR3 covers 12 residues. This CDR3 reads CASSRMGTEAFF. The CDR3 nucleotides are TGTGCCAGCAGCCGAATGGGGACTGAAGCTTTCTTT.